The 25 T cell receptor beta chains below were found in one sample sequenced in a study of blood T cell repertoires in COVID-19. TCRdb keeps only in-frame clones here, not all; method: immunoSEQ multiplex PCR. The repertoire holds approximately 170,000 clones, with approximately 80% as singletons. The sample taken for sequencing was PBMCs or T cells enriched from blood (not recorded which). These receptors all stem from a man aged 45-65 years who had recovered from COVID-19.

The chain recombines TRBV7-6 with TRBJ1-5; D is perhaps TRBD1 (5 bases). Germline V gene sequence: CDR1 SGHVS, CDR2 FNYEAQ. The V gene lost 4 bases and the J gene lost 2 bases, with 18 bases spanning the gap. The CDR3 loop spans 17 amino acids. The CDR3 is CASSSNWFRQCNQPQHF. CDR3 DNA sequence: TGTGCCAGCAGCTCAAATTGGTTTAGACAGTGCAATCAGCCCCAGCATTTT. The full variable domain, with the rest looked up from reference TRBV7-6 and TRBJ1-5, is GAGVSQSPRYKVTKRGQDVALRCDPISGHVSLYWYRQALGQGPEFLTYFNYEAQQDKSGLPNDRFSAERPEGSISTLTIQRTEQRDSAMYRCASSSNWFRQCNQPQHFGDGTRLSIL.

V and J are TRBV24-1 and TRBJ2-3, with D hard to call. Germline loops: CDR1 KGHDR, CDR2 SFDVKD. The ends were cut back, 5 bases at V and 4 bases at J, with 9 bases in the middle. CDR3 length: 13 amino acids. The CDR3 sequence: CATSVPGADTQYF. The CDR3 DNA sequence: TGTGCCACCAGTGTGCCGGGTGCAGATACGCAGTATTTT.

The chain has TRBV30 and TRBJ2-3; D gene ambiguous. The CDR3 length is 14 residues. Germline assignment: CDR1 GTSNPN and CDR2 SVGIG (reference sequence). Trimming removed 4 bases at V and 2 bases at J, with 13 bases between. The CDR3 DNA reads TGTGCCTGGACCACAGCAATTACCACAGATACGCAGTATTTT. Translating gives CAWTTAITTDTQYF.

The chain uses TRBV9 and TRBJ2-5; TRBD2 aligns across 8 bases. V lost 0 bases and J lost 5; bases outside the gene matches: 6. Germline CDR1 is SGDLS and CDR2 is YYNGEE. The CDR3 runs to 15 residues. CDR3 amino acids: CASSVGTSGVETQYF. The CDR3 DNA reads as TGTGCCAGCAGCGTAGGAACTAGCGGAGTGGAGACCCAGTACTTC.

The gene calls are TRBV7-3 and TRBJ2-2; 7 nucleotides agree with TRBD2. V shed 5 bases and J 7 bases; nucleotides not matched to a gene: 7. The CDR3 has 14 amino acids. Germline V CDR1 and CDR2: SGHTA, FQGTGA. The CDR3: CASSPGDYGGELFF. The CDR3 region has the DNA TGTGCCAGCAGCCCGGGGGACTATGGCGGGGAGCTGTTTTTT.

The chain carries TRBV18 and TRBJ2-1; weak D call: TRBD2 (6 bases). V gave up 5 bases and J gave up 7 bases, with 15 bases separating them. Germline values: CDR1 KGHSH, CDR2 LQKENI. The CDR3 extends over 14 amino acids. CDR3 DNA: TGTGCCAGCTCAGAGCAGGGACTTGGTAATGAGCAGTTCTTC. This encodes CASSEQGLGNEQFF.

The chain recombines TRBV6-5 with TRBJ2-1, with D possibly TRBD2 on 6 matching bases. V was pared by 2 bases and J by 7 bases, with 15 bases between. Per germline, CDR1 MNHEY and CDR2 SVGAGI. This CDR3 is built from 15 residues. CDR3 bases: TGTGCCAGCAGTTACGGGGACTCCCCAGGGAATGAGCAGTTCTTC. Encoded protein: CASSYGDSPGNEQFF.

The chain combines TRBV6-5 with TRBJ2-7; maybe TRBD1 (6 bases). V dropped 7 bases and J dropped 3 bases, with 13 bases sitting between them. The CDR3 consists of 13 residues. Germline V gene lookup returns CDR1 MNHEY and CDR2 SVGAGI. CDR3 sequence reads: CASKLGQRYEQYF. CDR3 DNA sequence: TGTGCCAGCAAACTTGGACAGCGCTACGAGCAGTACTTC.

Of note for this clone: The sample contains more than one DNA sequence encoding this CDR3. V gene TRBV18 combines with J gene TRBJ1-1; D call uncertain. The CDR3 length is 14 residues. Trimming removed 2 bases from V and 0 bases from J, with 7 bases in between. The germline V gene has CDR1 KGHSH and CDR2 LQKENI. CDR3 sequence: CASSPAGMNTEAFF. CDR3 in DNA: TGTGCCAGCTCACCAGCGGGGATGAACACTGAAGCTTTCTTT.

The CDR3 coding sequence is TGTGCCAGCTCACCAGGGGCGAATAGCAATCAGCCCCAGCATTTT. Its protein product is CASSPGANSNQPQHF. This chain links TRBV18 with TRBJ1-5, with D possibly TRBD1 on 5 matching bases. The CDR3 runs 15 residues. Germline loops: CDR1 KGHSH, CDR2 LQKENI. V lost 2 bases, J lost 0 bases, and 8 bases lay in between.

V and J are TRBV20-1 and TRBJ2-7; the match to TRBD2 covers 9 bases. The V and J ends lost 3 bases and 3 bases, in that order; junction bases with no gene match: 6. The CDR3 has 14 residues. CDR1 DFQATT and CDR2 SNEGSKA come from the germline V gene (reference sequence). CDR3 loop: CSASNSGGNYEQYF. For the CDR3, the DNA is TGCAGTGCTAGTAACAGCGGGGGGAACTACGAGCAGTACTTC.

The genes are TRBV5-4 and TRBJ1-1; maybe TRBD1 (6 bases). The V gene lost 4 bases and the J gene lost 0 bases, with 16 bases spanning the gap. CDR1 is SGHNT and CDR2 is YYREEE in the germline V gene (reference sequence). This CDR3 is built from 16 residues. DNA of the CDR3: TGTGCCAGCAGCCCCCGACAGGTATTAATGAACACTGAAGCTTTCTTT. It specifies CASSPRQVLMNTEAFF.

The chain uses TRBV3-1 (or the pseudogene TRBV3-2) and TRBJ1-5; perhaps TRBD1 as D (6 bases). This CDR3 contains 14 residues. Germline loops: CDR1 LGHDT, CDR2 YNNKEL (reference sequence). V was trimmed by 4 bases and J by 1 base, leaving 8 bases between them. The CDR3 loop reads CASSLQGSNQPQHF. DNA for the CDR3: TGTGCCAGCAGCCTACAGGGCAGCAATCAGCCCCAGCATTTT.

This rearrangement joins TRBV28 to TRBJ1-2; no clear D. Trimming removed 6 bases from V and 2 bases from J, with 10 bases in between. The V gene's germline CDR1 is MDHEN and CDR2 SYDVKM. The CDR3 loop spans 13 amino acids. CDR3 DNA: TGTGCCAGCAGCCGGGTCAACAACTATGGCTACACCTTC. Translated, it gives CASSRVNNYGYTF.

This clone was picked up one time. J is TRBJ2-3 and V is TRBV20-1, with D possibly matching TRBD2 (5 bases). CDR1 and CDR2 (germline): DFQATT, SNEGSKA (reference sequence). V shed 7 bases and J shed 5 bases, with 10 bases lying between them. The CDR3 runs to 11 residues. CDR3 DNA: TGCAGTGTGAGGAGGCGAGATACGCAGTATTTT. This sequence encodes CSVRRRDTQYF.

V usage is TRBV4-1 and J usage is TRBJ2-2; D perhaps matches TRBD2 (6 bases). This CDR3 is built from 16 residues. Per germline, CDR1 MGHRA and CDR2 YSYEKL. V lost 2 bases and J 5 bases, leaving 15 bases between the germline ends. The chain's CDR3 is CASSQFWQGGTGELFF. CDR3 DNA sequence: TGCGCCAGCAGCCAATTTTGGCAGGGAGGAACCGGGGAGCTGTTTTTT.

In DNA form, the CDR3 reads TGTGCCAGCAGCACGACCACTAGGACGCAGTATTTT. As protein: CASSTTTRTQYF. V usage is TRBV6-2 or TRBV6-3 and J usage is TRBJ2-3; tentative D call: TRBD2 (5 bases). The CDR3 consists of 12 residues. The germline V gene has CDR1 MNHEY and CDR2 SVGEGT. Trimming took off 6 bases at V and 9 bases at J, with 13 bases between the two ends.

V gene TRBV9 combines with J gene TRBJ1-2, with 11 bases aligning to TRBD1. There are 14 residues in the CDR3. Germline assignment: CDR1 SGDLS and CDR2 YYNGEE. V lost 0 bases to trimming and J lost 8 bases; unmatched junction nucleotides: 3. The CDR3 DNA follows: TGTGCCAGCAGCGTAGAGGACAGGGGGCTCGGCTACACCTTC. Translated: CASSVEDRGLGYTF.

The V and J genes are TRBV7-9 and TRBJ1-1; a possible D gene is TRBD1 (6 bases). Germline loops: CDR1 SEHNR, CDR2 FQNEAQ (reference sequence). V lost 4 bases and J 7 bases, leaving 16 bases between the germline ends. CDR3 size: 14 residues. The CDR3 here is CASSYLGGRDEAFF. DNA of the CDR3: TGTGCCAGCAGCTACCTCGGGGGGCGAGATGAAGCTTTCTTT. The variable domain in full, completed from reference TRBV7-9 and TRBJ1-1, reads DTGVSQNPRHKITKRGQNVTFRCDPISEHNRLYWYRQTLGQGPEFLTYFQNEAQLEKSRLLSDRFSAERPKGSFSTLEIQRTEQGDSAMYLCASSYLGGRDEAFFGQGTRLTVV.

V gene TRBV13 combines with J gene TRBJ2-5, with a tentative D call TRBD2 (5 bases). Germline-derived CDR1 and CDR2 are PRHDT and FYEKMQ (reference sequence). This CDR3 contains 15 residues. Deletions cut 5 bases from V and 4 bases from J, with 17 bases between. CDR3 in DNA: TGTGCCAGCAGCCCACCTCGGGGTCTGGGAGAGACCCAGTACTTC. Translated: CASSPPRGLGETQYF.

The chain employs TRBV5-8 and TRBJ1-6; 12 bases line up with TRBD1. The J segment lost 4 bases and the V segment lost 5 bases, leaving 7 bases of the junction unmatched. Germline V gives CDR1 SGHTS, CDR2 YDEGEE. The length of the CDR3 is 17 residues. In nucleotides, the CDR3 is TGTGCCAGCAGAGCTCCGGGACAGGGGGCATATAATTCACCCCTCCACTTT. Translating gives CASRAPGQGAYNSPLHF.

The rearrangement links TRBV9 to TRBJ2-7; TRBD1 aligns across 7 bases. This CDR3 has 15 residues. Trimming removed 0 bases from V and 2 bases from J; junction bases left unmatched: 5. CDR1 and CDR2 (germline): SGDLS, YYNGEE. The CDR3 sequence is CASSVGPDRAYEQYF. In DNA form, the CDR3 reads TGTGCCAGCAGCGTAGGACCAGACAGGGCCTACGAGCAGTACTTC.

The V call is TRBV6-5, the J call TRBJ2-2; TRBD2 agrees at 8 bases. CDR1 and CDR2 from the germline V gene are MNHEY and SVGAGI. The CDR3 sequence is 15 residues long. Germline trimming cut 6 bases from V and 2 bases from J; bases unmatched to any gene: 5. CDR3 DNA: TGTGCCAGCAGCCCCGGGGGGGCAAACACCGGGGAGCTGTTTTTT. Residues: CASSPGGANTGELFF.

The CDR3 sequence: CASKQGGTDTQYF. The CDR3 nucleotides are TGTGCCAGTAAACAGGGGGGCACAGATACGCAGTATTTT. This chain joins TRBV19 and TRBJ2-3; 8 nucleotides agree with TRBD1. V trimming: 7 bases; J trimming: 1 base; junction bases outside the gene matches: 1. The germline V gene encodes CDR1 LNHDA and CDR2 SQIVND (reference sequence). There are 13 residues in the CDR3.

This clone occurred once. This chain connects TRBV7-9 to TRBJ1-1, with 9 positions matching TRBD1. Germline loops: CDR1 SEHNR, CDR2 FQNEAQ (reference sequence). V shed 1 base, J shed 2 bases, and the junction held 5 bases outside the gene matches. There are 16 residues in the CDR3. The CDR3 reads CASSLVTGGQNTEAFF. CDR3 DNA: TGTGCCAGCAGCTTAGTGACAGGGGGGCAAAACACTGAAGCTTTCTTT.